The rows below give T cell receptor beta chains drawn from one sample of a study of cytomegalovirus exposure and HLA in healthy donors. The repertoire was sequenced with immunoSEQ multiplex PCR; TCRdb's copy has only in-frame clones and lacks some. The repertoire holds tens of thousands of clones, with about 81% as singletons. Material for sequencing was PBMCs. These receptors were collected from a man aged 45-65 years in good health and CMV-seropositive. The CDR3 runs from the conserved cysteine through the conserved F or W.

>TRBJ1-3|TRBV25-1
CASSERGISGNTIYF
>TRBJ1-3|TRBV5-4
CASSLTGAGNTIYF
>TRBJ2-7|TRBV6-5
CASSYLGQGPYEQYF
>TRBJ2-5|TRBV18
CARSPPETETQYF
>TRBJ2-3|TRBV6-5
CASKVSGTDTQYF
>TRBJ2-5|TRBV7-6
CASSLAAASGGETQYF
>TRBJ2-5|TRBV5-8
CASSPGQGYGQYF
>TRBJ1-1|TRBV19
CASTTDRPNTEAFF
>TRBJ1-3|TRBV18
CASSPWRESSGNTIYF
>TRBJ1-1|TRBV6-5
CASQTGETEAFF
>TRBJ1-1|TRBV30
CAWRKDTLNTEAFF
>TRBJ2-1|TRBV19
CASRMTGGPTEQFF
>TRBJ2-7|TRBV6-1
CASSSQGPSSYEQYF
>TRBJ2-7|TRBV5-4
CASSLYDRQTAEQYF
>TRBJ2-3|TRBV6-6
CASSTGPRGGTDTQYF
>TRBJ2-1|TRBV4-3
CASSQAMIVIIYNEQFF
>TRBJ2-7|TRBV7-2
CASSFLDRPYEQYF
>TRBJ2-5|TRBV4-1
CDSRQTGDETQYF
>TRBJ1-1|TRBV28
CASSPYGQGMNTEAFF
>TRBJ2-7|TRBV2
CASTPWGGSYEQYF
>TRBJ1-2|TRBV9
CASSVVSTGGPYGYTF
>TRBJ1-5|TRBV12-5
CASGLEAGNQPQHF
>TRBJ2-1|TRBV7-3
CASSPSGGSSYNEQFF
>TRBJ2-7|TRBV9
CASSLVGGEQYF
>TRBJ2-5|TRBV5-6
CASSAYAGTGLQETQYF
>TRBJ1-5|TRBV5-6
CASSLFQGASNQPQHF
>TRBJ2-2|TRBV10-3
CAIRPMGTGELFF
>TRBJ1-4|TRBV5-6
CASSLGGTVEKLFF
>TRBJ1-4|TRBV15
CATSARTGAGREKLFF
>TRBJ2-7|TRBV5-1
CASSSVRDRTYEQYF
>TRBJ1-2|TRBV29-1
CSVAASGGDYGYTF
>TRBJ1-2|TRBV6-1
CASSEEEGAYGYTF
>TRBJ1-6|TRBV19
CASGGQGNSPLHF
>TRBJ1-6|TRBV30
CAWSVGQGQWSSPLHF
>TRBJ1-1|TRBV2
CASSDPRKFSSGAFF
>TRBJ2-7|TRBV27
CASSFRQVAIYEQYF
>TRBJ2-7|TRBV28
CASSVIGGSYEQYF
>TRBJ2-3|TRBV2
CASAVASGGTDTQYF
>TRBJ2-1|TRBV19
CASVRRGGLSPNEQFF
>TRBJ2-1|TRBV4-1
CASSPPWDLRQFF
>TRBJ2-7|TRBV28
CASGLPPGGGEQYF
>TRBJ1-4|TRBV10-2
CASSESIGEEEEKLFF
>TRBJ2-2|TRBV6-1
CASSSGEGSGELFF
>TRBJ1-2|TRBV5-5
CASSLASVPYYGYTF
>TRBJ1-6|TRBV15
CATSRDKGWALHF
>TRBJ2-1|TRBV29-1
CSAERGPGVEQFF
>TRBJ1-5|TRBV7-8
CASSLRQGMWGNQAQHF
>TRBJ1-1|TRBV5-4
CASSLSGEDTEAFF
>TRBJ2-7|TRBV11-2
CASSLLDYEQYF
>TRBJ1-1|TRBV29-1
CSVEDRPLRAFF
>TRBJ2-3|TRBV5-4
CASSFGGTDTQYF
>TRBJ1-6|TRBV14
CASSPRGAGDSPLHF
>TRBJ2-7|TRBV28
CASSGGYEQYF